The present T cell receptor (beta chain) was sequenced within a study of shared clonotypes between healthy human individuals (dated by TCRdb to the early 2020s). The study in broad terms: A couple of women and a few men aged 18 to 49 years were included in the cohort. Leukapheresis yielded between about 0.94 and 9.5 billion PBMCs per donor. Per donor, three plates each were used for CD4 naive and CD4 memory, two for CD8 naive, and one for CD8 memory. Libraries were prepared and TCR repertoires were sequenced by different laboratories using diverse techniques, in order to increase sequencing depth and limit assay-specific biases. To estimate repertoire size and how much clonotype sharing occurs between individuals, the study deeply sequenced the blood TCR repertoires of five healthy adults.

Details on this clone: Its recognized antigen is unknown. The sample holds no much larger clone one base away, and base qualities are not on file.

The donors were healthy, HIV-negative adults with no recently reported acute infections or vaccinations. Every donor was a Caucasian adult living in Nashville, Tennessee, USA. CD8 memory samples consisted of magnetically selected CD45RO+ cells combined with CCR7-negative CD45RA+ effector memory (TemRA) cells. Blood was collected by leukapheresis, and PBMCs were isolated by Ficoll-Histopaque density gradient centrifugation and then cryopreserved in liquid nitrogen vapor phase. Analytical flow cytometry was used to check the purity and quantity of every magnetically sorted T cell population. From each sorted fraction, genomic DNA was isolated and quantified by UV absorbance on a Nanodrop 2000c. Using the deep immunoSEQ assay, TCR CDR3 regions were amplified from genomic DNA by multiplex PCR. Genomic DNA extracted from each cell subset was distributed evenly over all wells of several immunoSEQ 96-well plates, and each plate served as one replicate. For sorted subsets, 150 to 250 ng of genomic DNA, equivalent to roughly 30,000 T cell genomes, went into each replicate PCR. Purified libraries were measured with a Qubit 3.0 fluorometer, size-checked on a Bioanalyzer 2100, and measured again with the KAPA Library Quantification kit. Every immunoSEQ 96-well plate was sequenced on a dedicated single-read 150-cycle Illumina NextSeq 550 flow cell. The authors processed their data as follows. Because the immunoSEQ output held only junctional sequences and lacked quality scores, the filtering could not match the filtering applied to full-length reads. Sequences were annotated with PyIR, a Python wrapper for IgBLAST v1.9, and V/J genes and CDR3 were assigned using IMGT germline references. Reads were filtered out if the reads had weak V/J assignments (E-value above 1e-6), no CDR3, stop codons, out-of-frame junctions, or ambiguous translated residues. V3J clonotypes were defined as sequences sharing an identical inferred V gene, J gene, and CDR3 amino acid sequence. To compute the percentage overlap between repertoires, the number of shared unique clonotypes was divided by the size of the smaller repertoire. Richness of each repertoire was evaluated using RTK rarefaction, the Chao1 estimator, and Recon v2.1 estimates of unobserved clonotypes. Generation probabilities were computed with OLGA for all TCRbeta clonotypes obtained by the gDNA method from a few donors. Here the immuneACCESS table is served through TCRdb, limited to in-frame sequences with V and J called. Missing clones are a known gap in these copies; in checked studies unresolved V genes cover under half, and the rest lacks a known reason. Clonal size and the V and J genes are those of that table, whereas D and trimming came from the DNA. The sample table records 550,000 to 800,000 clones; 90% of these occur just once. The ten largest make up 30% to 40% of the sample.

What the research found in general, with its limitations: Because the study included only a small number of donors, the genetic and exposure-history diversity represented was limited. Only blood was sampled, and tissue TCR repertoires likely differ from those in blood. Pairwise subsampling indicated that sequencing depth was expected to affect the degree of clonotype sharing among donors. Estimated clonotype richness was generally larger for naive than for memory subsets. Rarefaction of sorted-subset datasets indicated incomplete sequencing despite the large sequencing depth. When a few donors were compared, the shared fraction of clonotypes was around 5.1% for naive CD4, around 4% for naive CD8, roughly 2.5% for memory CD4, and 0.35% to 0.4% for memory CD8. Clonotypes shared by all four sorted-subset donors showed higher generation probabilities than non-shared clonotypes.

Trimming at the junction amounts to 5 bases on V and 6 bases on J, and the germline ends lie 7 bases apart. CDR1 LNHDA and CDR2 SQIVND are derived from the germline V gene (reference sequence). From cysteine to phenylalanine, the CDR3 is 12 amino acids long. Just the 36-base CDR3 DNA is kept, in frame starting at base 1. The V and J segments used are TRBV19 and TRBJ2-2, with no D gene named confidently. Sequencing input: memory CD8+ T cells from PBMCs. Sample cell subset or site, as interpreted from the label and publication: CD45RO+ cells pooled with CCR7-negative TemRA cells. The sequence was obtained from a young man in good health. Some clones in this sample may be carry-over from other donors' samples. This receptor has the CDR3 CASSEGPGELFF. The DNA sequence is given as TGTGCCAGTAGTGAAGGGCCCGGGGAGCTGTTTTTT.